This TCR beta chain was recovered during a study of T-cell memory formation after mild COVID-19. The CDR3 has 14 amino acids. Trimming removed 7 bases at V and 2 bases at J, with 14 bases between. The germline gives CDR1 MNHEY, CDR2 SMNVEV (reference sequence). The TCR alpha and TCR beta cDNA libraries, bearing sample barcodes and UMIs, were generated by 5'RACE using constant-segment primers. TCRdb processed the 5' RACE reads anew with MiXCR; each CDR3 protein has one entry. This table has approximately 250,000 distinct CDR3 sequences, 16% appearing once. The rearrangement links TRBV27 to TRBJ1-1; D gene uncertain. Sample: PBMCs or a T cell subset sorted from them (not recorded which). The source of this sequence is a man between 18 and 35 years old who had mild COVID-19 (a few samples of this study predate the infection). Cell type and time point are not known. CDR3 sequence: CASMTREGNTEAFF. As DNA, the CDR3 is TGTGCCAGCATGACGCGTGAGGGAAACACTGAAGCTTTCTTT.